Sequencing of this T cell receptor beta chain was carried out in a study of PD-1 blockade in classical Hodgkin lymphoma. General study findings and limits: The study reported lower baseline TCR diversity in newly diagnosed patients than in healthy donors. By cycle point C4D1, TCR diversity had risen significantly in CD4+ cells (but not CD8+ cells). The baseline diversity of complete responders showed similarity to that of newly diagnosed patients.

Here immunoSEQ multiplex PCR was the method, and the copy in TCRdb shows in-frame clones only, minus some. The sample has 6,000 to 6,500 clones; about 80% are singletons. Patients all relapsed after autologous stem cell transplantation, and there was variation in brentuximab vedotin exposure. Each best response was a complete response, a partial response or progressive disease. The CDR3 has 15 residues. V was trimmed by 0 bases and J by 4 bases, leaving 12 bases between them. CDR1 is LNHNV and CDR2 is YYDKDF in the germline V gene (reference sequence). The sample holds a few counts of this clone. As yet, its antigen is unknown.

The clonotype originates from a human donor with classical Hodgkin lymphoma. Sample: peripheral blood mononuclear cells (PBMCs), taken at baseline. The rearrangement uses TRBV15 and TRBJ1-2; D is unresolved. The chain's CDR3 is CATSRDSTPSYGYTF. CDR3 sequence (DNA): TGTGCCACCAGCAGAGATTCTACGCCGAGCTATGGCTACACCTTC. Full variable domain (outside the CDR3, taken from reference TRBV15 and TRBJ1-2): DAMVIQNPRYQVTQFGKPVTLSCSQTLNHNVMYWYQQKSSQAPKLLFHYYDKDFNNEADTPDNFQSRRPNTSFCFLDIRSPGLGDTAMYLCATSRDSTPSYGYTFGSGTRLTVV.